This TCR beta chain was recorded in a study of cytomegalovirus exposure and HLA in healthy donors. Study-wide results and caveats: Rare TCR sequences dominated, though some public TCRs recurred in many donors.

This clone was detected only a few times. Its specificity is unknown. Use of 60 Vbeta and 13 Jbeta primers characterized the PCR. Repertoires were generated with immunoSEQ multiplex PCR, while TCRdb's copy carries only in-frame clones and drops some. The repertoire holds roughly 110,000 clones, 70% to 75% seen once, with 2.8% in the top ten. Sequenced: PBMCs. This receptor was taken from a female donor in good health and CMV-seronegative.

In DNA form, the CDR3 reads TGTGCCAGCAGCTTAGTAGCCCTAGCCTCTAAAGCGGGAGAGACAGATACGCAGTATTTT. It codes for CASSLVALASKAGETDTQYF. This chain connects TRBV13 to TRBJ2-3; 8 nucleotides agree with TRBD2. With V trimmed by 1 base and J by 3 bases, 18 bases remained unmatched. Germline V gene data show CDR1 as PRHDT and CDR2 as FYEKMQ (reference sequence). The CDR3 runs to 20 residues.